The 3 T cell receptor beta chains reported below all come from one sample, sequenced in a study of blood T cell repertoires in COVID-19 (dated by TCRdb to 2020 to 2022). The library was obtained by the immunoSEQ multiplex PCR assay. TCRdb limited this immuneACCESS table to in-frame rearrangements with V and J called. A share of clones is missing; checked studies link under half to unresolved V genes, and the rest is unexplained. This sample is represented by about 140,000 clones; about 87% of them were singletons. Around 1.7% of the sample belongs to the ten largest clones. Sequencing was done on a sample of peripheral blood. These receptors came from a woman between 45 and 65 years old with acute or convalescent COVID-19.

V usage is TRBV27 and J usage is TRBJ1-2; maybe TRBD1 (5 bases). Trimming removed 2 bases from V and 4 bases from J, with 11 bases in between. CDR3 length equals 14 residues. Germline V gene data show CDR1 as MNHEY and CDR2 as SMNVEV (reference sequence). The CDR3 loop reads CASSLNQGIYGYTF. The CDR3 coding sequence is TGTGCCAGCAGTTTAAATCAGGGTATCTATGGCTACACCTTC.

The rearrangement links TRBV28 to TRBJ1-2; D is unclear. CDR1 is MDHEN, CDR2 SYDVKM, per germline. V lost 6 bases, J lost 0 bases, and 2 bases lay in between. The CDR3 covers 11 residues. As DNA, the CDR3 is TGTGCCAGCAGCTCTAACTATGGCTACACCTTC. Translating it yields CASSSNYGYTF.

The rearrangement links TRBV7-9 to TRBJ2-5; D may be TRBD1 (6 bases). Germline V gives CDR1 SEHNR, CDR2 FQNEAQ (reference sequence). The CDR3 consists of 16 residues. The V end was cut by 1 base, the J end by 0 bases, with 12 bases between. The CDR3 reads CASSLGGTLYQETQYF. The DNA of the CDR3 is TGTGCCAGCAGCTTAGGGGGGACATTGTACCAAGAGACCCAGTACTTC.